Reported below is one T cell receptor (beta chain). Its target is not known. After removal of 10 bases from V and 1 base from J, the junction contained 6 bases not matched to a gene. Germline V lookup: CDR1 ENHRY, CDR2 SYGVKD. CDR3 length: 14 residues. This sample was included in a study of PD-L1 blockade in urothelial cancer. Study context: Samples came from 3 weeks, at the second dose, and 6 weeks into treatment. When blood samples were assessed, the median T cell count was about 140,000. Notes on the study in general: Stronger expansion of tumor-associated clones in blood at 3 weeks distinguished durable-benefit patients.

Noted time point: pretreatment peripheral blood. Patients were diagnosed with urothelial carcinoma, either locally advanced or metastatic. Method: immunoSEQ multiplex PCR; TCRdb's copy keeps in-frame clones and lacks some. The profile shows tens of thousands of clones, over 65% of them singletons. The clonotype comes from a man aged 55 to 69 with urothelial cancer. The sequenced sample was PBMCs, obtained around atezolizumab (anti-PD-L1) treatment. This chain uses TRBV10-3 with TRBJ1-4, with 7 bases identical to TRBD1. This CDR3 is CASRTGETNEKLFF. DNA for the CDR3: TGTGCCAGCCGCACAGGGGAAACTAATGAAAAACTGTTTTTT.